Presented here are 24 T cell receptor beta chains from one specimen sequenced in a study of cytomegalovirus exposure and HLA in healthy donors (dated by TCRdb to about 2017). Library prep was done by the immunoSEQ multiplex PCR assay. TCRdb retrieved this table from immuneACCESS and kept in-frame rearrangements only. Not all clones are present; in checked studies, unresolved V genes account for under half, and no reason is known for the remainder. Here the sample has roughly 45,000 clones; nearly 95% occur a single time. Of the sample, approximately 7.8% falls within the top ten clones. The sample taken for sequencing was PBMCs. These receptors were obtained from a young woman in good health and CMV-seropositive.

This clone was counted once. The chain has TRBV7-9 and TRBJ1-6; 7 bases agree with TRBD1. In germline, CDR1 is SEHNR, CDR2 FQNEAQ (reference sequence). CDR3 length: 14 residues. Trimming at V came to 5 bases and at J to 6 bases, leaving 4 bases not matched to a gene. For the CDR3, the DNA is TGTGCCAGCAGCCCGGGACAGTCTAATTCACCCCTCCACTTT. It is translated as CASSPGQSNSPLHF.

This clone has only a few counts. The chain has TRBV5-8 and TRBJ2-7, with 7 bases fitting TRBD1. From germline, CDR1 is SGHTS and CDR2 YDEGEE. The J segment lost 3 bases and the V segment lost 8 bases, leaving 8 bases of the junction unmatched. The CDR3 spans 13 residues. Here the CDR3 reads CASPRDSYYEQYF. CDR3 nucleotides: TGTGCCAGTCCCCGGGACAGCTACTACGAGCAGTACTTC.

The rearrangement links TRBV30 to TRBJ2-3; D uncertain. The CDR3 has 12 amino acids. Trimming took off 0 bases at V and 4 bases at J, with 5 bases between the two ends. Germline V gene sequence: CDR1 GTSNPN, CDR2 SVGIG (reference sequence). The CDR3 reads CAWSVRADTQYF. The CDR3 nucleotides are TGTGCCTGGAGTGTAAGAGCAGATACGCAGTATTTT.

The chain has TRBV10-3 and TRBJ2-1; D is perhaps TRBD2 (6 bases). V lost 5 bases to trimming and J lost 0 bases, with 11 bases between them. This CDR3 has 15 residues. Germline assignment: CDR1 ENHRY and CDR2 SYGVKD. This CDR3 reads CAISPSGSSYNEQFF. CDR3 bases: TGTGCCATCAGTCCGAGCGGGTCCTCCTACAATGAGCAGTTCTTC.

This rearrangement joins TRBV6-5 to TRBJ2-3, with D possibly being TRBD1 (6 bases). CDR1 MNHEY and CDR2 SVGAGI come from the germline V gene. The V end lost 4 bases, the J end lost 6 bases, and 14 bases lay between the germline ends. CDR3 length equals 14 residues. CDR3 sequence reads: CASSLRTALDTQYF. The DNA of the CDR3 is TGTGCCAGCAGTTTAAGGACAGCCCTTGATACGCAGTATTTT.

The chain combines TRBV4-2 with TRBJ2-7; 10 positions match TRBD1. With V trimmed by 3 bases and J by 6 bases, 14 bases remained unmatched. Looked up from germline, CDR1 is LGHNA and CDR2 is YNFKEQ. This CDR3 is built from 17 residues. The CDR3 nucleotides are TGTGCCAGCAGCCAGAGCGGGACAGGGGAGCCTAGCGGCGAGCAGTACTTC. Translation gives CASSQSGTGEPSGEQYF.

This chain joins TRBV7-2 and TRBJ1-2; 9 bases line up with TRBD1. The germline CDR1 and CDR2 sequences are SGHTA and FQGNSA. V lost 4 bases to trimming and J lost 8 bases; unmatched junction nucleotides: 14. There are 16 residues in the CDR3. CDR3: CASSSGQGASKGGYTF. The CDR3 nucleotides are TGTGCCAGCAGCTCGGGACAGGGAGCGTCGAAAGGAGGCTACACCTTC. Together with reference TRBV7-2 and TRBJ1-2, the CDR3 gives the full variable domain: GAGVSQSPSNKVTEKGKDVELRCDPISGHTALYWYRQSLGQGLEFLIYFQGNSAPDKSGLPSDRFSAERTGGSVSTLTIQRTQQEDSAVYLCASSSGQGASKGGYTFGSGTRLTVV.

Comments on this clone: Within the sample, other DNA sequences also encode this same CDR3. The CDR3, as DNA: TGCGCCAGCAGCTTGGCAGGGACCTACGAGCAGTACTTC. This codes for CASSLAGTYEQYF. The V call is TRBV5-1, the J call TRBJ2-7, with D possibly being TRBD1 (5 bases). V was clipped by 0 bases and J by 2 bases, with 6 bases between them. CDR1 is SGHRS and CDR2 is YFSETQ in the germline V gene. This CDR3 is built from 13 residues.

This sequence joins TRBV20-1 and TRBJ2-1, with D unresolved. The CDR3 length is 10 residues. V lost 6 bases to trimming and J lost 9 bases, with 9 bases between them. CDR1 is DFQATT and CDR2 is SNEGSKA in the germline V gene (reference sequence). CDR3 DNA sequence: TGCAGTGCCCCCCCCCTTGAGCAGTTCTTC. Translation gives CSAPPLEQFF.

V and J are TRBV7-3 and TRBJ2-1, with 11 bases lining up with TRBD2. The CDR3 totals 15 residues. V dropped 5 bases and J dropped 9; count of bases not matched to a gene: 9. CDR1 and CDR2 from the germline V gene are SGHTA and FQGTGA. The CDR3 nucleotides read TGTGCCAGCAGCAGCCAACTAGCGGGAGTCGGTGAGCAGTTCTTC. Its protein product is CASSSQLAGVGEQFF. The variable domain in full, with the rest retrieved from reference TRBV7-3 and TRBJ2-1, is GAGVSQTPSNKVTEKGKYVELRCDPISGHTALYWYRQSLGQGPEFLIYFQGTGAADDSGLPNDRFFAVRPEGSVSTLKIQRTERGDSAVYLCASSSQLAGVGEQFFGPGTRLTVL.

CDR3 protein: CASSLVRGTSGSFHEQFF. The CDR3 DNA sequence: TGTGCCAGCAGCTTAGTTCGGGGGACTAGCGGGAGTTTCCATGAGCAGTTCTTC. V gene TRBV11-3 combines with J gene TRBJ2-1; 14 bases line up with TRBD2. V lost 1 base, J lost 8 bases, and 10 bases stayed unmatched. CDR3 length equals 18 residues. From germline, CDR1 is SGHNT and CDR2 YENEEA.

The rearrangement links TRBV29-1 to TRBJ2-1; the match to TRBD2 covers 8 bases. This CDR3 is built from 16 residues. CDR1 and CDR2 (germline): SQVTM, ANQGSEA. Unmatched junction bases numbered 9, after V lost 1 base and J lost 4 bases. CDR3 region: CSVEAGAGVPYNEQFF. CDR3 DNA sequence: TGCAGCGTTGAAGCGGGAGCGGGAGTCCCTTACAATGAGCAGTTCTTC.

The rearrangement uses TRBV4-1 and TRBJ1-1; D gene uncertain. Deletions cut 4 bases from V and 4 bases from J, with 16 bases between. This CDR3 spans 15 amino acids. Germline CDR1 MGHRA, CDR2 YSYEKL. The chain's CDR3 is CASSLPLGGGTEAFF. In nucleotides, the CDR3 is TGCGCCAGCAGCCTCCCCCTGGGAGGCGGCACTGAAGCTTTCTTT.

The DNA of the CDR3 is TGCAGCGTTGATGGAGGGACAGATACGCAGTATTTT. Protein: CSVDGGTDTQYF. The V and J genes are TRBV29-1 and TRBJ2-3; tentatively, D is TRBD2 (6 bases). Germline CDR1 and CDR2: SQVTM and ANQGSEA. The length of the CDR3 is 12 residues. V lost 3 bases and J lost 3, with 7 bases in between.

This chain joins TRBV4-1 and TRBJ1-1; no reliable D call. The CDR3 is made up of 18 amino acids. V lost 0 bases and J lost 1, with 18 bases in between. Germline V gives CDR1 MGHRA, CDR2 YSYEKL. The CDR3 spells CASSQDSIVVIGNTEAFF. The DNA of the CDR3 is TGCGCCAGCAGCCAAGATTCGATAGTCGTCATTGGGAACACTGAAGCTTTCTTT.

This chain links TRBV2 with TRBJ2-5, with TRBD2 as a possible D gene (7 bases). Germline V CDR1 and CDR2: SNHLY, FYNNEI. V dropped 7 bases and J dropped 7 bases, with 22 bases sitting between them. This CDR3 contains 15 residues. The CDR3 sequence is CASTAGARTVRTQYF. The CDR3 DNA is TGTGCCAGCACTGCGGGGGCGCGGACGGTCCGGACCCAGTACTTC.

This sequence joins TRBV7-8 and TRBJ2-7; tentative D call: TRBD1 (6 bases). The CDR3 spans 14 residues. The V end was cut by 2 bases, the J end by 4 bases, with 12 bases between. CDR1 and CDR2 from the germline V gene are SGHVS and FQNEAQ. The CDR3 DNA follows: TGTGCCAGCAGCTTACAGGGGTTGGGGTACGAGCAGTACTTC. Amino acid sequence: CASSLQGLGYEQYF.

The genes are TRBV5-1 and TRBJ1-4; 10 bases are a match to TRBD1. The V gene end was trimmed by 4 bases and the J gene end by 1 base; junction bases not matched to a gene: 4. CDR1 SGHRS and CDR2 YFSETQ come from the germline V gene. The CDR3 length is 16 residues. The CDR3 region has the DNA TGCGCCAGCAGCCCAGGGACAGGGGTAACTAATGAAAAACTGTTTTTT. It yields the protein CASSPGTGVTNEKLFF.

This clone was observed a single time. The J gene is TRBJ2-7, the V gene TRBV5-4; 9 bases map to TRBD2. This CDR3 spans 17 amino acids. V gave up 4 bases and J gave up 2 bases; unmatched junction bases: 13. In germline, CDR1 is SGHNT, CDR2 YYREEE (reference sequence). CDR3 nucleotide sequence: TGTGCCAGCAGCCGGGCCCTTTTAGCGGGAGATCCCTACGAGCAGTACTTC. It is translated as CASSRALLAGDPYEQYF.

The chain uses TRBV30 and TRBJ1-2; maybe TRBD1 (6 bases). Trimming left V 0 bases short and J 5 bases short, with 13 bases between. Germline V gives CDR1 GTSNPN, CDR2 SVGIG (reference sequence). CDR3 length equals 14 residues. CDR3 loop: CAWSVRTGRYGYTF. The DNA for the CDR3 is TGTGCCTGGAGTGTACGAACAGGGAGATATGGCTACACCTTC.

The V call is TRBV27, the J call TRBJ1-1; D remains unclear. This CDR3 spans 13 amino acids. V lost 2 bases and J lost 4, with 8 bases in between. Germline lookup yields CDR1 MNHEY and CDR2 SMNVEV (reference sequence). The CDR3, as DNA: TGTGCCAGCAGTTTAGGGCAGTCCACTGAAGCTTTCTTT. This codes for CASSLGQSTEAFF.

This clone was detected only once. The gene calls are TRBV9 and TRBJ2-5, with 9 nucleotides matching TRBD2. Germline V gene sequence: CDR1 SGDLS, CDR2 YYNGEE. The V segment lost 1 base and the J segment 5 bases; nucleotides outside the gene matches: 9. The CDR3 length is 16 residues. The CDR3 DNA follows: TGTGCCAGCAGCGTATTCGACGGGACTAGCTTGGAGACCCAGTACTTC. It yields the protein CASSVFDGTSLETQYF.

The chain is built from TRBV5-1 and TRBJ2-5; 8 bases are a match to TRBD1. Germline CDR1 reads SGHRS; CDR2 reads YFSETQ. V lost 4 bases and J lost 5; bases outside the gene matches: 10. The CDR3 length is 15 residues. In DNA, the CDR3 is TGCGCCAGCAGCCCCAGGACAGGGATGAGTGAGACCCAGTACTTC. Residues: CASSPRTGMSETQYF.

The chain recombines TRBV11-2 with TRBJ2-5; D may be TRBD2 (7 bases). Germline-derived CDR1 and CDR2 are SGHAT and FQNNGV. The CDR3 length is 13 residues. Between the trimmed V and J ends, which lost 0 bases and 7 bases, there was a span of 9 bases. Written as DNA, the CDR3 is TGTGCCAGCAGCTTAGAGAGGGGGGGGACCCAGTACTTC. Its protein product is CASSLERGGTQYF.